Shown below are 22 T cell receptor beta chains from a single sample sequenced in a study of cytomegalovirus exposure and HLA in healthy donors. With 60 Vbeta and 13 Jbeta primers, the PCR was carried out. Repertoires were generated with immunoSEQ multiplex PCR, while TCRdb's copy carries only in-frame clones and drops some. The sample lists 100,000 to 150,000 clones, around 85% occurring once. The sample comprised PBMCs. These receptors originate from a boy between 5 and 17 years old in good health and CMV-seronegative.

This rearrangement joins TRBV12-5 to TRBJ1-2, with TRBD1 identical over 8 bases. The CDR3 length is 14 residues. The germline CDR1 and CDR2 sequences are LGHNT and FRNRAP. The trim removed 3 bases at V and 4 bases at J, leaving 4 bases unmatched. The CDR3 DNA sequence: TGTGCTAGTGGTTTATCAGGGGGCCGCTATGGCTACACCTTC. Amino acid sequence: CASGLSGGRYGYTF.

The chain uses TRBV19 and TRBJ1-3; the match to TRBD1 covers 7 bases. The CDR3 has 14 amino acids. Losses at the gene ends were 7 bases for V and 0 bases for J; bases not matched to a gene: 3. Looked up from germline, CDR1 is LNHDA and CDR2 is SQIVND (reference sequence). The CDR3 is CASNRGSSGNTIYF. For the CDR3, the DNA is TGTGCCAGTAACAGGGGATCCTCTGGAAACACCATATATTTT. The whole variable domain, filled in from reference TRBV19 and TRBJ1-3, reads DGGITQSPKYLFRKEGQNVTLSCEQNLNHDAMYWYRQDPGQGLRLIYYSQIVNDFQKGDIAEGYSVSREKKESFPLTVTSAQKNPTAFYLCASNRGSSGNTIYFGEGSWLTVV.

In this sample, this clone turned up a few times. The rearrangement uses TRBV2 and TRBJ1-1; D possibly corresponds to TRBD1 (5 bases). Trimming pared 4 bases from V and 3 bases from J, leaving 15 bases between. CDR3 size: 15 residues. Germline V lookup: CDR1 SNHLY, CDR2 FYNNEI. The CDR3 DNA reads TGTGCCAGCAGTGGGGGCGGGGGAAGGGACACTGAAGCTTTCTTT. It is translated as CASSGGGGRDTEAFF.

The chain joins TRBV6-4 to TRBJ2-2, with 12 bases identical to TRBD1. Trimming removed 4 bases from V and 13 bases from J; junction bases left unmatched: 7. Per germline, CDR1 MRHNA and CDR2 SNTAGT. The CDR3 is made up of 14 amino acids. The CDR3 sequence: CASSATGTGGVLFF. In DNA, the CDR3 is TGTGCCAGCAGTGCAACCGGGACAGGGGGCGTGCTGTTTTTT.

V gene TRBV5-1 combines with J gene TRBJ2-3, with a weak D call TRBD2 (5 bases). V lost 5 bases and J lost 2, with 12 bases in between. The CDR3 sequence is 14 residues long. Germline V lookup: CDR1 SGHRS, CDR2 YFSETQ. CDR3 amino acids: CASSGRGSTDTQYF. DNA of the CDR3: TGCGCCAGCAGTGGGAGAGGGTCCACAGATACGCAGTATTTT.

CDR3 nucleotide sequence: TGTGCCAGCAGTGAATCGAGGGTGGCATCCGAGCAGTACTTC. It is translated as CASSESRVASEQYF. The chain has TRBV25-1 and TRBJ2-7; D possibly corresponds to TRBD2 (5 bases). Germline V CDR1 and CDR2: MGHDK, SYGVNS. Trimming shortened V by 1 base and J by 6 bases, and 13 bases separated the two germline ends. The CDR3 has 14 amino acids.

The chain recombines TRBV6-4 with TRBJ2-3; D is possibly TRBD2 (5 bases). This CDR3 region has 13 residues. V lost 3 bases to trimming and J lost 3 bases, with 7 bases between them. Germline lookup yields CDR1 MRHNA and CDR2 SNTAGT. DNA for the CDR3: TGTGCCAGCAGTGAGAGGGAAACAGATACGCAGTATTTT. Amino acid sequence: CASSERETDTQYF.

The chain recombines TRBV7-9 with TRBJ1-2, with D maybe TRBD1 (5 bases). This CDR3 has 16 residues. Between the trimmed V and J ends, which lost 1 base and 3 bases, there was a span of 15 bases. From germline, CDR1 is SEHNR and CDR2 FQNEAQ (reference sequence). This chain's CDR3 is CASSLEVWGRDYGYTF. The CDR3 nucleotides are TGTGCCAGCAGCTTAGAAGTGTGGGGGAGGGACTATGGCTACACCTTC.

The chain recombines TRBV4-3 with TRBJ2-7, with 8 bases matching TRBD2. The CDR3 contains 16 residues. The ends lost 0 bases at V and 1 base at J; junction bases unmatched: 5. Germline CDR1 and CDR2: LGHNA and YSLEER. The CDR3 region is CASSQDIGTSSYEQYF. CDR3 nucleotides: TGCGCCAGCAGCCAAGATATCGGGACTAGTTCCTACGAGCAGTACTTC.

The chain joins TRBV7-9 to TRBJ1-5; no definite D call. Germline V lookup: CDR1 SEHNR, CDR2 FQNEAQ (reference sequence). Deletions cut 5 bases from V and 6 bases from J, with 11 bases between. The CDR3 spans 13 residues. CDR3: CASSPLGTQPQHF. The DNA for the CDR3 is TGTGCCAGCAGCCCTTTGGGCACTCAGCCCCAGCATTTT.

This clone was seen once. This rearrangement joins TRBV5-6 to TRBJ2-1, with 7 bases identical to TRBD1. The germline gives CDR1 SGHDT, CDR2 YYEEEE. V was clipped by 4 bases and J by 8 bases; unmatched bases: 9. The CDR3 spans 14 residues. The DNA for the CDR3 is TGTGCCAGCAGCCCCTCGACAGGGCGGGATGAGCAGTTCTTC. Translated: CASSPSTGRDEQFF.

The rearrangement links TRBV7-2 to TRBJ2-3, with D maybe TRBD2 (6 bases). The V gene's germline CDR1 is SGHTA and CDR2 FQGNSA. The germline V and J ends were trimmed by 7 bases and 0 bases, with 14 bases remaining between them. This CDR3 has 15 residues. The CDR3 sequence is CASIQSSGSTDTQYF. DNA for the CDR3: TGTGCCAGCATCCAGTCGAGCGGGAGCACAGATACGCAGTATTTT.

The chain recombines TRBV5-1 with TRBJ2-7; the match to TRBD2 covers 10 bases. After removal of 0 bases from V and 5 bases from J, the junction contained 5 bases not matched to a gene. The CDR3 consists of 15 residues. Germline CDR1 is SGHRS and CDR2 is YFSETQ. The CDR3 nucleotides are TGCGCCAGCAGCTTGGACCTAGCGGGAGTCAACGAGCAGTACTTC. It specifies CASSLDLAGVNEQYF.

V gene TRBV5-6 combines with J gene TRBJ2-6; D possibly corresponds to TRBD2 (5 bases). With 4 bases removed from V and 0 bases from J, the gap between germline ends came to 20 bases. Germline CDR1 and CDR2: SGHDT and YYEEEE. This CDR3 is 19 amino acids long. DNA of the CDR3: TGTGCCAGCAGCCCGAGGGCAGGCCTCCTCTCCTCTGGGGCCAACGTCCTGACTTTC. Residues: CASSPRAGLLSSGANVLTF. The full variable domain, rest sourced from reference TRBV5-6 and TRBJ2-6, is DAGVTQSPTHLIKTRGQQVTLRCSPKSGHDTVSWYQQALGQGPQFIFQYYEEEERQRGNFPDRFSGHQFPNYSSELNVNALLLGDSALYLCASSPRAGLLSSGANVLTFGAGSRLTVL.

To note about this clone: At one end, the junction sequence differs from germline, possibly due to a read error. This rearrangement joins TRBV5-1 to TRBJ1-2; the D gene is possibly TRBD1 (6 bases). The germline gives CDR1 SGHRS, CDR2 YFSETQ. CDR3 length: 12 amino acids. CDR3 DNA sequence: TGCGCCACCTCAGGGGATGACTATGGCTACCCCTTC. It codes for CATSGDDYGYPF.

The chain carries TRBV13 and TRBJ2-1; 11 bases fit TRBD1. The germline V gene has CDR1 PRHDT and CDR2 FYEKMQ (reference sequence). Trimming at V came to 2 bases and at J to 5 bases, leaving 2 bases not matched to a gene. The CDR3 extends over 15 amino acids. The CDR3 region is CASSLRTGGHNEQFF. The CDR3 nucleotides are TGTGCCAGCAGCTTAAGGACAGGGGGCCACAATGAGCAGTTCTTC.

This rearrangement joins TRBV16 to TRBJ2-7; D possibly corresponds to TRBD2 (6 bases). The CDR3 totals 13 residues. Germline values: CDR1 KGHSY, CDR2 FQNENV. V gave up 4 bases and J gave up 4 bases, with 11 bases separating them. CDR3 region: CASSRSGRYEQYF. The CDR3 DNA sequence: TGTGCCAGCAGCCGATCAGGGAGGTACGAGCAGTACTTC.

The chain employs TRBV15 and TRBJ1-6; 7 bases map to TRBD1. V was pared by 2 bases and J by 0 bases, with 10 bases of the junction left unmatched. The length of the CDR3 is 19 residues. CDR1 and CDR2 from the germline V gene are LNHNV and YYDKDF (reference sequence). DNA of the CDR3: TGTGCCACCAGCAGAAATGCACCAGGGGGGAGCTCCTATAATTCACCCCTCCACTTT. This codes for CATSRNAPGGSSYNSPLHF.

In DNA form, the CDR3 reads TGTGCCAGCAGTGAAGCATCGGGTTCTCAGCCCCAGCATTTT. Translated, it gives CASSEASGSQPQHF. This sequence joins TRBV6-1 and TRBJ1-5, with no clear D. This CDR3 has 14 amino acids. V was shortened by 0 bases and J by 6 bases, with 9 bases between the two germline ends. Germline V gives CDR1 MNHNS, CDR2 SASEGT.

The chain employs TRBV19 and TRBJ1-1; 9 nucleotides match TRBD1. The ends lost 5 bases at V and 6 bases at J; junction bases unmatched: 16. Per germline, CDR1 LNHDA and CDR2 SQIVND (reference sequence). This CDR3 is built from 17 residues. In nucleotides, the CDR3 is TGTGCCAGTAGTCATTTAGTACAGGGGGCTTGGAAAGCTGAAGCTTTCTTT. Protein product: CASSHLVQGAWKAEAFF. Full variable domain (remainder filled in from reference TRBV19 and TRBJ1-1): DGGITQSPKYLFRKEGQNVTLSCEQNLNHDAMYWYRQDPGQGLRLIYYSQIVNDFQKGDIAEGYSVSREKKESFPLTVTSAQKNPTAFYLCASSHLVQGAWKAEAFFGQGTRLTVV.

The rearrangement uses TRBV11-2 and TRBJ2-7, with TRBD1 matching over 8 bases. The CDR3 length is 14 residues. Germline V CDR1 and CDR2: SGHAT, FQNNGV. Germline trimming cut 2 bases from V and 5 bases from J; bases unmatched to any gene: 5. For the CDR3, the DNA is TGTGCCAGCAGCTTACACAGGGGGTTCGACGAGCAGTACTTC. This translates into CASSLHRGFDEQYF.

CDR3 nucleotide sequence: TGTGCCAGCAGTTACGGGGCGGGGAGCCACGAGCAGTACTTC. It codes for CASSYGAGSHEQYF. The rearrangement uses TRBV6-5 and TRBJ2-7; D might be TRBD2 (6 bases). Germline CDR1 reads MNHEY; CDR2 reads SVGAGI. The CDR3 is made up of 14 amino acids. Between the trimmed V and J ends, which lost 2 bases and 5 bases, there was a span of 13 bases.